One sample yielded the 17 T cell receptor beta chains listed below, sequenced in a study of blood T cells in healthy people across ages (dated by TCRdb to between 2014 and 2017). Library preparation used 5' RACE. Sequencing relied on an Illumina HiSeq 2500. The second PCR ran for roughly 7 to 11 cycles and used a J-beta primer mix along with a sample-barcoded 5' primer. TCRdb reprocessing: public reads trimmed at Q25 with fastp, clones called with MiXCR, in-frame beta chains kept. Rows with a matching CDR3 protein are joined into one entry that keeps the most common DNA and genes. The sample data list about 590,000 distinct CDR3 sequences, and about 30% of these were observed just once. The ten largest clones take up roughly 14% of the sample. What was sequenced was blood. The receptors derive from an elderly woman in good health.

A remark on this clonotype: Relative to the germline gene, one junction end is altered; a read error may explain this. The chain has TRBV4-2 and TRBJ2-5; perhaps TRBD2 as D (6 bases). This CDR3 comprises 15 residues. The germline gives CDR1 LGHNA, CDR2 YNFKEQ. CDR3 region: CASNERPGAQEAQYF. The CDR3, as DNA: TGTGCCAGCAACGAGAGACCGGGAGCTCAAGAGGCCCAGTACTTC.

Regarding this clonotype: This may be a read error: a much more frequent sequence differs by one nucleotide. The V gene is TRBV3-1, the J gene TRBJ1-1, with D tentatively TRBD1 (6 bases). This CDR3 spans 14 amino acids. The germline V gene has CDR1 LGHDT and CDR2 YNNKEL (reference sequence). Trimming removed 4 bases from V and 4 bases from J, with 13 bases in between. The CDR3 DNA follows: TGTGCCAGCAGCCTCAAGGTAGGGGGCACTGAAGCTTTCTTT. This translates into CASSLKVGGTEAFF.

Here the CDR3 reads CASSHRQLIQETQYF. CDR3 nucleotides: TGTGCCAGCAGCCACAGACAACTGATCCAAGAGACCCAGTACTTC. The chain couples TRBV5-6 to TRBJ2-5; D gene ambiguous. V lost 4 bases to trimming and J lost 1 base, with 14 bases between them. The V gene's germline CDR1 is SGHDT and CDR2 YYEEEE. CDR3 length: 15 residues.

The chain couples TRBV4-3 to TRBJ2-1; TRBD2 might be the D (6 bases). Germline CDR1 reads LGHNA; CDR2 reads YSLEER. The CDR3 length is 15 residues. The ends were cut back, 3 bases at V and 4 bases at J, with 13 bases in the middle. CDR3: CASSQDKGLYNEQFF. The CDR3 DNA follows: TGCGCCAGCAGCCAGGACAAGGGACTTTACAATGAGCAGTTCTTC.

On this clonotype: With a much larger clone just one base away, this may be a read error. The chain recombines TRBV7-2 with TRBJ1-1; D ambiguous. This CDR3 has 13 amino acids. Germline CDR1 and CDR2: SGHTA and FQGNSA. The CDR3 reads CASNLAATVPAFF. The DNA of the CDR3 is TGTGCCAGCAACTTAGCGGCAACCGTACCCGCTTTCTTT.

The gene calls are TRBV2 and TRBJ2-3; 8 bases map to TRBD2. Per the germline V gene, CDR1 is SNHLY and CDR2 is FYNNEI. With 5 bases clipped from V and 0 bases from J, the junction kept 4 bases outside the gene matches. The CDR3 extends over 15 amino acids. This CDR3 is CASSRTSFSTDTQYF. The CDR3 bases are TGTGCCAGCAGTCGGACTAGCTTTAGCACAGATACGCAGTATTTT. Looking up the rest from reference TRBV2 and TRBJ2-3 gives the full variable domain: EPEVTQTPSHQVTQMGQEVILRCVPISNHLYFYWYRQILGQKVEFLVSFYNNEISEKSEIFDDQFSVERPDGSNFTLKIRSTKLEDSAMYFCASSRTSFSTDTQYFGPGTRLTVL.

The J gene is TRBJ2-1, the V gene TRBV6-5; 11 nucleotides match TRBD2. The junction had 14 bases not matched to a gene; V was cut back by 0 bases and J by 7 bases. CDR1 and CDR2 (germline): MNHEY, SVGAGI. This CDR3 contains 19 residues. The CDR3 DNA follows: TGTGCCAGCAGTTACTCCCTAACAGGGGTAGCGGGGGGGCTAAATGAGCAGTTCTTC. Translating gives CASSYSLTGVAGGLNEQFF.

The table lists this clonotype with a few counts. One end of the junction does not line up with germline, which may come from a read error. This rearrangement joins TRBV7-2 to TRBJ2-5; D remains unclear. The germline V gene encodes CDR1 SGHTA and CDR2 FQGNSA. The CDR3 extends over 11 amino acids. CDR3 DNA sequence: TGTGCCGGCAGATTAATTAAGGACCAGTACTTC. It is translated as CAGRLIKDQYF.

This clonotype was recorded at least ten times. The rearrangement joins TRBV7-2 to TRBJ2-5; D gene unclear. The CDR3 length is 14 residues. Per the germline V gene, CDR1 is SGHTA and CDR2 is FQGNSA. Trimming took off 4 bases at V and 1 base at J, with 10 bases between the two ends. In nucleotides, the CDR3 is TGTGCCAGCAGCTCGGACCCGTCCCAAGAGACCCAGTACTTC. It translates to CASSSDPSQETQYF.

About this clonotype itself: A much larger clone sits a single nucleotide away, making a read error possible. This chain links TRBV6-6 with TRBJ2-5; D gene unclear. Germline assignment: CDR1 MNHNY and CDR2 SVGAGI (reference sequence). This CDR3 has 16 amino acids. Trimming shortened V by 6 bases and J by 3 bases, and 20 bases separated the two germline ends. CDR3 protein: CASSPPYGVEKETQYF. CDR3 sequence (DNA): TGTGCCAGCAGCCCTCCATATGGGGTAGAAAAAGAGACCCAGTACTTC.

CDR3 region: CASSPWDSYGYTF. Here the CDR3 DNA reads TGTGCCAGCAGCCCTTGGGACAGTTACGGCTACACCTTC. The chain couples TRBV14 to TRBJ1-2; 7 nucleotides match TRBD1. The CDR3 totals 13 residues. V was clipped by 4 bases and J by 8 bases; unmatched bases: 7. Germline loops: CDR1 SGHDN, CDR2 FVKESK.

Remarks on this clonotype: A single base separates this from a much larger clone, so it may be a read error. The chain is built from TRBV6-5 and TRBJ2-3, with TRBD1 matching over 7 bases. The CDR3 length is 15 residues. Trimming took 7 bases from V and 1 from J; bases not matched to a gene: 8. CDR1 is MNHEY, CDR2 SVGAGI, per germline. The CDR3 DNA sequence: TGTGCCAGCACTTTAACAGGGGCTGGCACAGATACGCAGTATTTT. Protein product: CASTLTGAGTDTQYF.

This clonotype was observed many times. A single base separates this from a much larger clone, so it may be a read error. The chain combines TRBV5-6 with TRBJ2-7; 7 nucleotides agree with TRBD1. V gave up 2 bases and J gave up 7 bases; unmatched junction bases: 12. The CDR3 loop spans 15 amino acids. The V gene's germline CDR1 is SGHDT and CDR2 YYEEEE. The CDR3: CASSFKTGYIDEQYF. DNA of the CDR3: TGTGCCAGCAGCTTTAAGACAGGGTATATCGATGAGCAGTACTTC.

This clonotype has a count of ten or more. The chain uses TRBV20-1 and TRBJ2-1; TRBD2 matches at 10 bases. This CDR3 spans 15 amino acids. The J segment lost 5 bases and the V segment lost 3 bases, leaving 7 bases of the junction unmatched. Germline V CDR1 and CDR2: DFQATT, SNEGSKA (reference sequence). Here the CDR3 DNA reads TGCAGTGCTAGTGGGAGCGGGGGGGCCCACAATGAGCAGTTCTTC. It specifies CSASGSGGAHNEQFF.

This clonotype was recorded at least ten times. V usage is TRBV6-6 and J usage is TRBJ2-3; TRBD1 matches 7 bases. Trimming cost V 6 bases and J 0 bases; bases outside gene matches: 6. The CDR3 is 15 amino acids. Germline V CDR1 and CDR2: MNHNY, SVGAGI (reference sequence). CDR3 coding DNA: TGTGCCAGCAGCCGGACAGGAGATAGCACAGATACGCAGTATTTT. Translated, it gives CASSRTGDSTDTQYF.

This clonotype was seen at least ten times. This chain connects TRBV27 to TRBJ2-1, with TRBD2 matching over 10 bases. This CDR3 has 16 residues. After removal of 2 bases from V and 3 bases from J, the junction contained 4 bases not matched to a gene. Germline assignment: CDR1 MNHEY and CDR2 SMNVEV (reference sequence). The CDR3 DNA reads TGTGCCAGCAGTTTAGACGGGACTAGCGTCTACAATGAGCAGTTCTTC. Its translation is CASSLDGTSVYNEQFF.

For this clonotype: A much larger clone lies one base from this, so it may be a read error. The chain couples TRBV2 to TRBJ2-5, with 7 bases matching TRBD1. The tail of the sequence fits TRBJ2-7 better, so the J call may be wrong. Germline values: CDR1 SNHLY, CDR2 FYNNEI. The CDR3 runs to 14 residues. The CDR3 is CASRGGTAVYEQYF. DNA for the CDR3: TGTGCCAGCAGGGGTGGGACAGCCGTCTACGAGCAGTACTTC.